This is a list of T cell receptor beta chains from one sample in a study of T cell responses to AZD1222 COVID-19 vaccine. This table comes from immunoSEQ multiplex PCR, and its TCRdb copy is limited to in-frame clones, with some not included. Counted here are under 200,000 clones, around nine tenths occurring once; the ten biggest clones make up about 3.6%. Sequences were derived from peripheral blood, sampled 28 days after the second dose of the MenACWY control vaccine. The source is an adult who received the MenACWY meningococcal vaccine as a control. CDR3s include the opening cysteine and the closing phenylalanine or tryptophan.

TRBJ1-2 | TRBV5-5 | CASSLLAAYGYTF
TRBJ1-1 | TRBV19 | CASSMVQGSHLGTEAFF
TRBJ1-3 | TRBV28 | CASSLPSPGNTIYF
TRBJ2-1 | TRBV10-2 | CASGAGDNEQFF
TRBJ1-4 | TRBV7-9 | CASSPGDYTATNEKLFF
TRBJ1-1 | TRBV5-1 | CASSSQGRGMNTEAFF
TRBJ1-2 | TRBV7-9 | CASSLDWGGDYGYTF
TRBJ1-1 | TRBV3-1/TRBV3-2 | CASGDRVGTEAFF
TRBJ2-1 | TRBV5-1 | CASSFGSYNEQFF
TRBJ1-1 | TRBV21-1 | CASKQNTEAFF
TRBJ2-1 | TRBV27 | CASSFSSYNEQFF
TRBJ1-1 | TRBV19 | CASSIVRQVTKTEAFF
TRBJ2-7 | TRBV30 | CACSSGRLGEQYF